Listed here are 18 T cell receptor beta chains from one sample, sequenced in a study of Graves' ophthalmopathy and Graves' hyperthyroidism. Amplification targeted the TCR beta CDR3 regions, with RNA transcripts as the source material. First-round RT-PCR with HTBI primers preceded a second-round multiplex PCR. Using its own MiXCR run on the multiplex PCR reads, TCRdb lists one record per CDR3 protein. The table has almost 750,000 distinct CDR3 sequences, about 44% seen once; the top ten hold 44%. The sample was peripheral blood. The receptors stem from an adult man with Graves' ophthalmopathy.

The chain is built from TRBV19 and TRBJ2-5; TRBD1 matches 8 bases. The V gene end was trimmed by 4 bases and the J gene end by 7 bases; junction bases not matched to a gene: 8. The length of the CDR3 is 14 residues. The germline CDR1 and CDR2 sequences are LNHDA and SQIVND (reference sequence). The CDR3 sequence: CASSSTGGQWTQYF. The CDR3 DNA follows: TGTGCCAGTAGTAGTACAGGGGGTCAATGGACCCAGTACTTC.

The chain recombines TRBV9 with TRBJ2-2; D is perhaps TRBD1 (5 bases). CDR1 is SGDLS, CDR2 YYNGEE, per germline. Trimming removed 4 bases at V and 6 bases at J, with 10 bases between. This CDR3 has 13 amino acids. Written as DNA, the CDR3 is TGTGCCAGCAGCTCGCAGACAGCCGGGGAGCTGTTTTTT. Translated: CASSSQTAGELFF.

V usage is TRBV20-1 and J usage is TRBJ1-2; possibly TRBD1 for D (5 bases). Trimming cost V 5 bases and J 5 bases, with 9 bases left between them. Germline CDR1 is DFQATT and CDR2 is SNEGSKA (reference sequence). The CDR3 has 11 amino acids. The chain's CDR3 is CSAAEGYGYTF. CDR3 bases: TGCAGTGCTGCCGAGGGGTATGGCTACACCTTC.

This clonotype was counted a few times. Since a much larger clone is just one base distant, this may be a read error. The chain links TRBV19 to TRBJ1-5; 10 bases are shared with TRBD1. Germline CDR1 and CDR2: LNHDA and SQIVND (reference sequence). Trimming removed 6 bases from V and 5 bases from J; junction bases left unmatched: 10. The CDR3 length is 16 residues. Here the CDR3 reads CASSLRSGTGDQPQHF. The CDR3, as DNA: TGTGCCAGTAGCTTGAGGTCCGGGACAGGGGATCAGCCCCAGCATTTT. The complete variable domain, with remaining parts taken from reference TRBV19 and TRBJ1-5, reads DGGITQSPKYLFRKEGQNVTLSCEQNLNHDAMYWYRQDPGQGLRLIYYSQIVNDFQKGDIAEGYSVSREKKESFPLTVTSAQKNPTAFYLCASSLRSGTGDQPQHFGDGTRLSIL.

This clonotype showed up many times. This chain's CDR3 is CATSWGQARNTIYF. The CDR3 region has the DNA TGTGCCACCAGCTGGGGACAGGCCAGAAACACCATATATTTT. The genes are TRBV15 and TRBJ1-3, with 8 bases that match TRBD1. The CDR3 totals 14 residues. CDR1 and CDR2 (germline): LNHNV, YYDKDF (reference sequence). J was trimmed by 5 bases and V by 5 bases; bases with no gene match: 5.

The gene calls are TRBV6-6 and TRBJ2-2, with TRBD1 matching 7 bases. The CDR3 loop spans 15 amino acids. Trimming took 6 bases from V and 1 from J; bases not matched to a gene: 5. Germline CDR1 MNHNY, CDR2 SVGAGI (reference sequence). The CDR3 is CASSRRDRNTGELFF. As DNA, the CDR3 is TGTGCCAGCAGCCGCCGGGACAGGAACACCGGGGAGCTGTTTTTT.

The CDR3 nucleotides read TGCAGCGCCGACGATGGGCGGGGGGCCCAGGAGACCCAGTACTTC. It is translated as CSADDGRGAQETQYF. J is TRBJ2-5 and V is TRBV29-1, with 8 nucleotides matching TRBD2. V lost 7 bases and J lost 5; bases outside the gene matches: 15. The germline V gene has CDR1 SQVTM and CDR2 ANQGSEA. CDR3 length: 15 amino acids.

The table lists this clonotype with many counts. The CDR3 sequence: CASTLGTRYQETQYF. CDR3 in DNA: TGTGCCAGCACCTTAGGGACAAGGTACCAAGAGACCCAGTACTTC. V gene TRBV2 combines with J gene TRBJ2-5, with D tentatively TRBD1 (6 bases). Germline CDR1 and CDR2: SNHLY and FYNNEI. CDR3 length: 15 residues. The ends were cut back, 7 bases at V and 0 bases at J, with 15 bases in the middle.

Note on this clonotype: A read error may explain this, as a much larger clone is one base away. This chain links TRBV2 with TRBJ1-2, with D perhaps TRBD1 (6 bases). Per germline, CDR1 SNHLY and CDR2 FYNNEI. The CDR3 sequence is 15 residues long. CDR3 coding DNA: TGTGTCAGCAGTGTGGTGCAGGGGACCCGCTATGGCTACACCTTC. Amino acids: CVSSVVQGTRYGYTF.

This clonotype was observed at least ten times. V gene TRBV15 combines with J gene TRBJ2-7; D gene unclear. The CDR3 covers 13 residues. In germline, CDR1 is LNHNV, CDR2 YYDKDF (reference sequence). Trimming stripped 0 bases from V and 2 bases from J, with 5 bases between. In DNA, the CDR3 is TGTGCCACCAGCAGAGATACAGCCTACGAGCAGTACTTC. It yields the protein CATSRDTAYEQYF.

This clonotype showed up just once. The rearrangement joins TRBV29-1 to TRBJ2-5, with no clear D. The CDR3 contains 10 residues. The V gene's germline CDR1 is SQVTM and CDR2 ANQGSEA. The V end lost 5 bases, the J end lost 9 bases, and 10 bases lay between the germline ends. CDR3 coding DNA: TGCAGCGTTTCGCAGAGTGCCCAGTACTTC. This codes for CSVSQSAQYF. Filled out from reference TRBV29-1 and TRBJ2-5, the complete variable domain reads SAVISQKPSRDICQRGTSLTIQCQVDSQVTMMFWYRQQPGQSLTLIATANQGSEATYESGFVIDKFPISRPNLTFSTLTVSNMSPEDSSIYLCSVSQSAQYFGPGTRLLVL.

This clonotype was counted many times. The V call is TRBV7-9, the J call TRBJ2-7; perhaps D is TRBD1 or TRBD2 (5 bases each). CDR3 length: 12 amino acids. Germline V gives CDR1 SEHNR, CDR2 FQNEAQ (reference sequence). Trimming left V 3 bases short and J 2 bases short, with 5 bases between. CDR3 sequence: CASSLGAYEQYF. The CDR3 DNA follows: TGTGCCAGCAGCTTGGGGGCCTACGAGCAGTACTTC.

This clonotype was seen more than once but under ten times. The V gene is TRBV5-1, the J gene TRBJ1-1, with no clear D. Trimming removed 1 base from V and 0 bases from J, with 7 bases in between. The CDR3 contains 14 residues. Germline loops: CDR1 SGHRS, CDR2 YFSETQ. The CDR3 here is CASSLLGMNTEAFF. The CDR3 DNA reads as TGCGCCAGCAGCTTGTTAGGAATGAACACTGAAGCTTTCTTT.

The genes are TRBV2 and TRBJ2-5; unclear D gene. V shed 5 bases and J shed 5 bases, with 15 bases lying between them. Germline CDR1 reads SNHLY; CDR2 reads FYNNEI. The CDR3 is made up of 14 amino acids. CDR3 protein: CASSSAEMGETQYF. CDR3 in DNA: TGTGCCAGCAGTTCGGCGGAAATGGGGGAGACCCAGTACTTC.

In its sample, this clonotype was seen once. This sequence joins TRBV10-3 and TRBJ2-7; weak D call: TRBD2 (5 bases). Germline V gene data show CDR1 as ENHRY and CDR2 as SYGVKD. The CDR3 runs 15 residues. V shed 3 bases and J shed 0 bases, with 12 bases lying between them. CDR3 DNA: TGTGCCATCAGTGATTCAAGCGGCCTCTCCTACGAGCAGTACTTC. Translating it yields CAISDSSGLSYEQYF.

Comment on this clonotype: Lacking the conserved final phenylalanine or tryptophan, this CDR3 likely reflects a read error. The chain employs TRBV2 and TRBJ2-7; 9 positions agree with TRBD2. Per germline, CDR1 SNHLY and CDR2 FYNNEI. J lost 7 bases, V lost 4 bases, and 5 bases had no gene match. There are 13 residues in the CDR3. In nucleotides, the CDR3 is TGTGCCAGCAGTGTAGTTAGCGGGGGTGAGCAGTACCTC. Its protein product is CASSVVSGGEQYL.

This clonotype appeared a few times. This chain connects TRBV7-9 to TRBJ2-2; 11 nucleotides align to TRBD1. The CDR3 is made up of 17 amino acids. The J segment lost 4 bases and the V segment lost 5 bases, leaving 9 bases of the junction unmatched. Germline CDR1 reads SEHNR; CDR2 reads FQNEAQ (reference sequence). The CDR3 loop is CASSQGPGQGATGELFF. Here the CDR3 DNA reads TGTGCCAGCAGCCAAGGTCCAGGACAGGGGGCCACCGGGGAGCTGTTTTTT.

This clonotype has a count of ten or more. CDR3 sequence reads: CATSAGTLNTGELFF. CDR3 nucleotides: TGTGCCACCAGTGCCGGGACATTGAACACCGGGGAGCTGTTTTTT. V gene TRBV24-1 combines with J gene TRBJ2-2; D might be TRBD1 (6 bases). Germline V gene sequence: CDR1 KGHDR, CDR2 SFDVKD. The V end was cut by 5 bases, the J end by 1 base, with 10 bases between. The CDR3 consists of 15 residues.